The TCR beta chain under discussion was sequenced for a study of OX40 agonist ivuxolimab in advanced cancers. Study-wide context: The patients got ivuxolimab, which is an agonistic anti-OX40 (CD134) antibody. Of mixed ages from about 20 to 90 and averaging approximately 60 years, the group was roughly 85% male. Partial responses were seen in three patients, one with hepatocellular carcinoma and two with cutaneous melanoma.

Study findings and constraints: No antigen was identified for the clonally expanded peripheral T cells.

Data came from immunoSEQ multiplex PCR; TCRdb stores just in-frame clones and leaves some out. Of under 75,000 clones detected, roughly nine tenths appear once; the ten largest clones hold under 10%. CDR3 size: 14 residues. Between the trimmed V and J ends, which lost 5 bases and 2 bases, there was a span of 10 bases. Looked up from germline, CDR1 is LNHDA and CDR2 is SQIVND (reference sequence). As for this clone: Its cognate antigen is unknown.

Material: CD4+ or CD8+ T cells sorted from blood, obtained in a trial of the OX40 agonist ivuxolimab. This sequence originates from an adult with an advanced solid tumor such as melanoma, head and neck, liver or kidney cancer. The V gene is TRBV19, the J gene TRBJ1-5, with D possibly TRBD1 on 5 matching bases. CDR3 amino acids: CASSVGVGNQPQHF. CDR3 sequence (DNA): TGTGCCAGTAGTGTAGGGGTGGGCAATCAGCCCCAGCATTTT.